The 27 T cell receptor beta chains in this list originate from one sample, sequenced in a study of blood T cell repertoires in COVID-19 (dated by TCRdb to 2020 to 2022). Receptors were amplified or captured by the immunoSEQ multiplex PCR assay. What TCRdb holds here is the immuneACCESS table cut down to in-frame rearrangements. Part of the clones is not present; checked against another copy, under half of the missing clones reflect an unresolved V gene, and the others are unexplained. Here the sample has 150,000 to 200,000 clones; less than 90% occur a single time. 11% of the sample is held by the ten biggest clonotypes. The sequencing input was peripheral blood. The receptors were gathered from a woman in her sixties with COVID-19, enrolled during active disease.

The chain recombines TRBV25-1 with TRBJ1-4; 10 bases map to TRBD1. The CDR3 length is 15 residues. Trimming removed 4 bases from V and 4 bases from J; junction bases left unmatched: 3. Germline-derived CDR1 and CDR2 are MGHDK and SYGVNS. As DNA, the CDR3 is TGTGCCAGCAGTGGACAGGGGGCTTATAATGAAAAACTGTTTTTT. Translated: CASSGQGAYNEKLFF.

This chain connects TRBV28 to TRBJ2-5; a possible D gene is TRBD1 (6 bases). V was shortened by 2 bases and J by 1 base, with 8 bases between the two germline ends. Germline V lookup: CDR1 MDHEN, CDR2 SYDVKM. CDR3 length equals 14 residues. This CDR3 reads CASSLRGTQETQYF. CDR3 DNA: TGTGCCAGCAGTTTAAGGGGGACCCAAGAGACCCAGTACTTC.

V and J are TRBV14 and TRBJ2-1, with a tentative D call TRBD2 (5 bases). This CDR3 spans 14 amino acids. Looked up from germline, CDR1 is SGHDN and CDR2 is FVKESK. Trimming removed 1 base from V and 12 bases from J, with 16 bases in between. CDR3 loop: CASSQAGASRLQFF. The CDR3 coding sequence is TGTGCCAGCAGCCAAGCAGGCGCTAGCCGGCTGCAGTTCTTC. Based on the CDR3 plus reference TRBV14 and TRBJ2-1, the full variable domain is EAGVTQFPSHSVIEKGQTVTLRCDPISGHDNLYWYRRVMGKEIKFLLHFVKESKQDESGMPNNRFLAERTGGTYSTLKVQPAELEDSGVYFCASSQAGASRLQFFGPGTRLTVL.

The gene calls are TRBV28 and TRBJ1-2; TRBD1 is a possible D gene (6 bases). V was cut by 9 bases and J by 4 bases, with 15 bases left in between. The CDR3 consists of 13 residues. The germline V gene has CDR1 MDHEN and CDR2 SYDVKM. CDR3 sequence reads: CASRAGAAYGYTF. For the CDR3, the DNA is TGTGCCAGTCGGGCGGGGGCGGCCTATGGCTACACCTTC.

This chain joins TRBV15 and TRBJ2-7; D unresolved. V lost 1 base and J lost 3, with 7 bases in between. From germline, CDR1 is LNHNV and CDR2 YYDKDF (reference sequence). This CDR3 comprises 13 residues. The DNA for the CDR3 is TGTGCCACCAGCAGAGGTTCTAACTACGAGCAGTACTTC. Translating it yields CATSRGSNYEQYF. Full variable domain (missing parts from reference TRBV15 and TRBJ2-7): DAMVIQNPRYQVTQFGKPVTLSCSQTLNHNVMYWYQQKSSQAPKLLFHYYDKDFNNEADTPDNFQSRRPNTSFCFLDIRSPGLGDTAMYLCATSRGSNYEQYFGPGTRLTVT.

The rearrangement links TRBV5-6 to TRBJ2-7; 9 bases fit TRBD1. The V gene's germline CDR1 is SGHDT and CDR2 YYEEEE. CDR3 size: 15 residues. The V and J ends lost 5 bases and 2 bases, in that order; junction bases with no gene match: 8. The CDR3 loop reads CASRVQGAVTYEQYF. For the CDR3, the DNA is TGTGCCAGCAGGGTACAGGGGGCAGTAACCTACGAGCAGTACTTC.

This CDR3 is CASSIRGRGLLSSYNEQFF. CDR3 nucleotide sequence: TGTGCCAGCAGCATCCGGGGCAGGGGTCTCCTAAGCTCCTACAATGAGCAGTTCTTC. This chain connects TRBV7-2 to TRBJ2-1; D perhaps matches TRBD1 (6 bases). The germline CDR1 and CDR2 sequences are SGHTA and FQGNSA. Trimming took off 5 bases at V and 0 bases at J, with 23 bases between the two ends. The CDR3 covers 19 residues.

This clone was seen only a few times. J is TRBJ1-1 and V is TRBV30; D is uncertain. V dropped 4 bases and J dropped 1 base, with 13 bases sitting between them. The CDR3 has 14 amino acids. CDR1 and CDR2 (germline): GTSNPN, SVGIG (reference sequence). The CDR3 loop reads CAWNDRPRNTEAFF. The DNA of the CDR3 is TGTGCCTGGAACGATCGTCCCAGGAACACTGAAGCTTTCTTT.

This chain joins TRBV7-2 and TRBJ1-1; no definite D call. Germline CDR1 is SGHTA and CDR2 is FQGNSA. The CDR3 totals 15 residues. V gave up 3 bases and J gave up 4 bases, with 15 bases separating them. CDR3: CASSLVGRSSTEAFF. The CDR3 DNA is TGTGCCAGCAGCTTGGTTGGGAGATCGTCCACTGAAGCTTTCTTT.

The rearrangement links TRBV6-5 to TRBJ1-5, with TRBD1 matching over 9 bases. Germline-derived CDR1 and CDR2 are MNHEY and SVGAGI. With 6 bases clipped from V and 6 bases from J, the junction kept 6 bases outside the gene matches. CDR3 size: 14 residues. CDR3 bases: TGTGCCAGCAGCAGGGACAGGGAAACTCAGCCCCAGCATTTT. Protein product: CASSRDRETQPQHF.

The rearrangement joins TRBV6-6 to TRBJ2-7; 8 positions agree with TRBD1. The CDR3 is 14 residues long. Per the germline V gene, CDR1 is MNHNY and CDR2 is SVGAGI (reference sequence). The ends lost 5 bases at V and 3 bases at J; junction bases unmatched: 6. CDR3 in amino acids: CASSGWTGNYEQYF. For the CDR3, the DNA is TGTGCCAGCAGTGGATGGACAGGGAACTACGAGCAGTACTTC.

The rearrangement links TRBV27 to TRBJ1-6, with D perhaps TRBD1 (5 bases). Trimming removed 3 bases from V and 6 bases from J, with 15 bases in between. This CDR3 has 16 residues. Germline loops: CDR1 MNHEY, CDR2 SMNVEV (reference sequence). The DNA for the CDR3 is TGTGCCAGCAGTTTCATGCCCGGGGGAGGTAATTCACCCCTCCACTTT. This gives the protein CASSFMPGGGNSPLHF.

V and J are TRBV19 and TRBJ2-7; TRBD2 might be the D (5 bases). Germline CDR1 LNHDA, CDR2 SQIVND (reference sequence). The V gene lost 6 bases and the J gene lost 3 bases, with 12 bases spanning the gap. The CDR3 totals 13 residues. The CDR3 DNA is TGTGCCAGTAGGAAAGGAGGAGTCTACGAGCAGTACTTC. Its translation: CASRKGGVYEQYF.

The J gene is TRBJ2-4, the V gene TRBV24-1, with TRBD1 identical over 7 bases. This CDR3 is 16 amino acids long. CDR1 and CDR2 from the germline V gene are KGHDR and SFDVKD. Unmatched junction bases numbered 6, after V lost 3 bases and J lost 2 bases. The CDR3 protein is CATSDGTVWSKNIQYF. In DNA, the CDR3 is TGTGCCACCAGTGATGGGACAGTTTGGTCCAAAAACATTCAGTACTTC.

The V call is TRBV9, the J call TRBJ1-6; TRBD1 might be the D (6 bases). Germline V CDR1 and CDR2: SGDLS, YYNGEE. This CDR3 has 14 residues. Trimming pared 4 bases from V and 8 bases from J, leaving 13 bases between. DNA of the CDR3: TGTGCCAGCAGCACCAGGGGTCTGGATTCACCCCTCCACTTT. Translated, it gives CASSTRGLDSPLHF. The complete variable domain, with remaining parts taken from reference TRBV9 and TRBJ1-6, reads DSGVTQTPKHLITATGQRVTLRCSPRSGDLSVYWYQQSLDQGLQFLIQYYNGEERAKGNILERFSAQQFPDLHSELNLSSLELGDSALYFCASSTRGLDSPLHFGNGTRLTVT.

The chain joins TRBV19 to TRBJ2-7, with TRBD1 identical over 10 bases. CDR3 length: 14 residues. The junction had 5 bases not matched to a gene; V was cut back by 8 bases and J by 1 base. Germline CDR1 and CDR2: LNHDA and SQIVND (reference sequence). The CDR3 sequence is CASARTGGSYEQYF. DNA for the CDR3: TGTGCCAGTGCTAGGACAGGGGGGTCCTACGAGCAGTACTTC.

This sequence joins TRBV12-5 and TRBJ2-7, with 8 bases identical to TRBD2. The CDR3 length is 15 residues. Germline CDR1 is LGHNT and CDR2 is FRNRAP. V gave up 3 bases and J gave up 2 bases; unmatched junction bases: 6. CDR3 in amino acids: CASGFRLARAYEQYF. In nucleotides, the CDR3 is TGTGCTAGTGGTTTTCGACTAGCGAGAGCCTACGAGCAGTACTTC.

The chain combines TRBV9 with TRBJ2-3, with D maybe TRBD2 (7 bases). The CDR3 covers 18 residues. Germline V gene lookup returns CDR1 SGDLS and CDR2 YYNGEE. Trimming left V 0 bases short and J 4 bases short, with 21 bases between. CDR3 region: CASSVATGGTWGPDTQYF. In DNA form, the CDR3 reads TGTGCCAGCAGCGTAGCTACGGGGGGCACCTGGGGGCCAGATACGCAGTATTTT. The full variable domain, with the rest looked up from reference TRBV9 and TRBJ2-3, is DSGVTQTPKHLITATGQRVTLRCSPRSGDLSVYWYQQSLDQGLQFLIQYYNGEERAKGNILERFSAQQFPDLHSELNLSSLELGDSALYFCASSVATGGTWGPDTQYFGPGTRLTVL.

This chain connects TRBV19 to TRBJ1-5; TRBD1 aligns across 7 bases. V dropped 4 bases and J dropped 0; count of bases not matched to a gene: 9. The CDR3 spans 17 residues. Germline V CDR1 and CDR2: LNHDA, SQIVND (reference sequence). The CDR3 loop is CASSRMTGLTSNQPQHF. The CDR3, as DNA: TGTGCCAGTAGTAGAATGACAGGGCTGACTAGCAATCAGCCCCAGCATTTT.

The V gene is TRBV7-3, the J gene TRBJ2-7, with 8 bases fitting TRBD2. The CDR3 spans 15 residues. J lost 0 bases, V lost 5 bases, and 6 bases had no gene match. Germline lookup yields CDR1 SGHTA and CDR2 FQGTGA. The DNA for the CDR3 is TGTGCCAGCAGCATTAGCGGGGTGAGCTCCTACGAGCAGTACTTC. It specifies CASSISGVSSYEQYF. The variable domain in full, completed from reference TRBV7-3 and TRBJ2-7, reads GAGVSQTPSNKVTEKGKYVELRCDPISGHTALYWYRQSLGQGPEFLIYFQGTGAADDSGLPNDRFFAVRPEGSVSTLKIQRTERGDSAVYLCASSISGVSSYEQYFGPGTRLTVT.

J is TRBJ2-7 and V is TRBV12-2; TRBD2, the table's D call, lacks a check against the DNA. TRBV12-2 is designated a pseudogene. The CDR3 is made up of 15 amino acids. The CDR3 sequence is CASRLAKDRVYEQYF. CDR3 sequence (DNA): TGTGCAAGTCGCTTAGCGAAGGATCGGGTCTACGAGCAGTACTTC.

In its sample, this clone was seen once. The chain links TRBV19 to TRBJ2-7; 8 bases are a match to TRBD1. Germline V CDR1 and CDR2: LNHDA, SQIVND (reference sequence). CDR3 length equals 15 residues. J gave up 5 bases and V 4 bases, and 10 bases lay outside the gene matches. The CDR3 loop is CASSKRTGHLNEQYF. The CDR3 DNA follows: TGTGCCAGTAGTAAACGGACAGGGCATCTCAACGAGCAGTACTTC. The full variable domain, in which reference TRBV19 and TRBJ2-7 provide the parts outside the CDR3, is DGGITQSPKYLFRKEGQNVTLSCEQNLNHDAMYWYRQDPGQGLRLIYYSQIVNDFQKGDIAEGYSVSREKKESFPLTVTSAQKNPTAFYLCASSKRTGHLNEQYFGPGTRLTVT.

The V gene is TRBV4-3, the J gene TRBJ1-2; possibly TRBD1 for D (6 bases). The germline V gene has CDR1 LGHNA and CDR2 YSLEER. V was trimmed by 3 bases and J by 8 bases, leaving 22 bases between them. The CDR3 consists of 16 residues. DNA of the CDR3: TGCGCCAGCAGCCAGCCTTACAGGGACCTCGATGTGGGCTACACCTTC. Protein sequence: CASSQPYRDLDVGYTF.

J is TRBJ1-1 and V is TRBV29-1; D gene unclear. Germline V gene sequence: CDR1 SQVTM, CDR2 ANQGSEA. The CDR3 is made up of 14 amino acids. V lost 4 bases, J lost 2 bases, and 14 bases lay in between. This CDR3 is CSVGVRGTNTEAFF. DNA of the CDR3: TGCAGCGTTGGGGTCCGGGGTACTAACACTGAAGCTTTCTTT.

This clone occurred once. The CDR3 loop reads CASSLVREVNTDTQYF. In nucleotides, the CDR3 is TGTGCCAGCAGTTTAGTCCGGGAGGTAAACACAGATACGCAGTATTTT. The chain carries TRBV28 and TRBJ2-3; 7 nucleotides match TRBD2. CDR1 MDHEN and CDR2 SYDVKM come from the germline V gene. V shed 2 bases, J shed 2 bases, and the junction held 7 bases outside the gene matches. The CDR3 loop spans 16 amino acids.

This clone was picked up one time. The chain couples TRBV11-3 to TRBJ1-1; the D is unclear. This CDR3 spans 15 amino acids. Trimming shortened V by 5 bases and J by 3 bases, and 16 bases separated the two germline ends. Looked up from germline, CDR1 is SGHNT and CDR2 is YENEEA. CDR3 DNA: TGTGCCAGCAGCCACCGGGCCCCGAGGGACACTGAAGCTTTCTTT. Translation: CASSHRAPRDTEAFF.

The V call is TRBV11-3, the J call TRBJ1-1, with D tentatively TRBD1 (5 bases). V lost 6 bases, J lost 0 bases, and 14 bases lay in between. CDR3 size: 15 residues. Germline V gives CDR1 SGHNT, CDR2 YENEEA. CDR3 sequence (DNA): TGTGCCAGCAGTACACAAGGGGCTCTGAACACTGAAGCTTTCTTT. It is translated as CASSTQGALNTEAFF.